These T cell receptor beta chains were read from a single sample in a study of immune characterization of retroperitoneal liposarcoma. One entry per CDR3 protein results from TCRdb running MiXCR on the PCR reads. The data show roughly 20,000 distinct CDR3 sequences, 35% to 40% seen once. Sequencing was carried out using blood. Every receptor here comes from a male donor with retroperitoneal liposarcoma. Each CDR3 is given with its conserved first and last residue. Fields, in order: clone size, D gene, J gene, V gene, CDR3 protein, CDR3 DNA. A D gene is named only where the DNA matches it firmly. The size field is filled for only some rows; it gives once, few, many or a size class.

clone size: NA; D gene: NA; J gene: TRBJ2-1; V gene: TRBV11-1; CDR3 protein: CASSFANEQFF; CDR3 DNA: TGTGCCAGCAGCTTTGCCAATGAGCAGTTCTTC
clone size: NA; D gene: NA; J gene: TRBJ2-2; V gene: TRBV27; CDR3 protein: CASRGWGVGTGELFF; CDR3 DNA: TGTGCCAGCAGGGGGTGGGGTGTTGGCACCGGGGAGCTGTTTTTT
clone size: NA; D gene: NA; J gene: TRBJ2-7; V gene: TRBV7-6; CDR3 protein: CASSLAGGAFHEQYF; CDR3 DNA: TGTGCCAGCAGCTTAGCGGGCGGGGCGTTCCACGAGCAGTACTTC
clone size: medium-sized; D gene: TRBD1; J gene: TRBJ2-5; V gene: TRBV7-9; CDR3 protein: CASSLAGTGRQETQYF; CDR3 DNA: TGTGCCAGCAGCTTAGCCGGGACAGGGCGCCAAGAGACCCAGTACTTC
clone size: once; D gene: TRBD1; J gene: TRBJ1-5; V gene: TRBV7-2; CDR3 protein: CASSSGQGLNSGNQPQHF; CDR3 DNA: TGTGCCAGCAGCTCGGGACAGGGTTTAAACTCGGGAAATCAGCCCCAGCATTTT
clone size: once; D gene: NA; J gene: TRBJ1-4; V gene: TRBV7-6; CDR3 protein: CASSGVPLREKLFF; CDR3 DNA: TGTGCCAGCAGCGGTGTACCCCTTCGGGAAAAACTGTTTTTT
clone size: once; D gene: NA; J gene: TRBJ2-7; V gene: TRBV6-5; CDR3 protein: CASSPLRGGITYEQYF; CDR3 DNA: TGTGCCAGCAGCCCCTTACGTGGGGGCATCACCTACGAGCAGTACTTC
clone size: few; D gene: NA; J gene: TRBJ2-5; V gene: TRBV6-1; CDR3 protein: CASSYSRGRDFRETQYF; CDR3 DNA: TGTGCCAGCAGTTACAGCAGAGGCAGGGACTTTAGGGAGACCCAGTACTTC
clone size: many; D gene: NA; J gene: TRBJ1-5; V gene: TRBV6-1; CDR3 protein: CASSRDAQYNQPQHF; CDR3 DNA: TGTGCCAGCAGCCGGGACGCACAGTACAATCAGCCCCAGCATTTT
clone size: NA; D gene: TRBD1; J gene: TRBJ2-2; V gene: TRBV3-1; CDR3 protein: CASSPIPGQGYTGELFF; CDR3 DNA: TGTGCCAGCAGCCCCATTCCGGGACAGGGTTACACCGGGGAGCTGTTTTTT
clone size: NA; D gene: TRBD2; J gene: TRBJ2-1; V gene: TRBV10-3; CDR3 protein: CAIKALAGYNEQFF; CDR3 DNA: TGTGCCATCAAGGCACTAGCGGGGTACAATGAGCAGTTCTTC
clone size: medium-sized; D gene: NA; J gene: TRBJ2-1; V gene: TRBV7-2; CDR3 protein: CASSGELGVGETQFF; CDR3 DNA: TGTGCCAGCAGCGGCGAGCTGGGTGTGGGAGAGACCCAGTTCTTC
clone size: many; D gene: NA; J gene: TRBJ2-1; V gene: TRBV6-4; CDR3 protein: CASAAAGYNEQFF; CDR3 DNA: TGTGCCAGCGCGGCAGCAGGTTACAATGAGCAGTTCTTC
clone size: many; D gene: NA; J gene: TRBJ2-3; V gene: TRBV27; CDR3 protein: CASSVTVTDTQYF; CDR3 DNA: TGTGCCAGCAGTGTGACAGTTACAGATACGCAGTATTTT
clone size: NA; D gene: NA; J gene: TRBJ2-1; V gene: TRBV27; CDR3 protein: CASSWGEGDEQFF; CDR3 DNA: TGTGCCAGCAGTTGGGGCGAGGGGGATGAGCAGTTCTTC
clone size: NA; D gene: TRBD2; J gene: TRBJ2-5; V gene: TRBV5-6; CDR3 protein: CASSLPGRPQETQYF; CDR3 DNA: TGTGCCAGCAGCTTGCCCGGGAGGCCCCAAGAGACCCAGTACTTC
clone size: NA; D gene: NA; J gene: TRBJ2-5; V gene: TRBV12-3/TRBV12-4; CDR3 protein: CASKGTDPRRAGSYNEQYF; CDR3 DNA: TGTGCCAGCAAAGGTACCGACCCAAGGCGCGCGGGATCCTACAATGAGCAGTACTTC
clone size: many; D gene: TRBD1; J gene: TRBJ2-7; V gene: TRBV6-1; CDR3 protein: CASSETGGTYEQYF; CDR3 DNA: TGTGCCAGCAGTGAAACAGGGGGGACCTACGAGCAGTACTTC
clone size: medium-sized; D gene: TRBD2; J gene: TRBJ2-5; V gene: TRBV7-2; CDR3 protein: CASSPNLAGGRETQYF; CDR3 DNA: TGTGCCAGCAGCCCAAATTTAGCGGGTGGGAGGGAGACCCAGTACTTC
clone size: many; D gene: TRBD2; J gene: TRBJ2-3; V gene: TRBV11-3; CDR3 protein: CASSLVDVAGGRSADTQYF; CDR3 DNA: TGTGCCAGCAGCTTAGTAGACGTGGCGGGAGGTCGGAGTGCAGATACGCAGTATTTT
clone size: few; D gene: NA; J gene: TRBJ2-1; V gene: TRBV9; CDR3 protein: CASTAGEPYNEQFF; CDR3 DNA: TGTGCCAGCACCGCCGGGGAACCTTACAATGAGCAGTTCTTC
clone size: NA; D gene: NA; J gene: TRBJ2-6; V gene: TRBV7-3; CDR3 protein: CASSSLGESGANVLTF; CDR3 DNA: TGTGCCAGCAGCTCCCTGGGGGAATCTGGGGCCAACGTCCTGACTTTC
clone size: NA; D gene: NA; J gene: TRBJ1-2; V gene: TRBV12-3/TRBV12-4; CDR3 protein: CASSLSRVDGYTF; CDR3 DNA: TGTGCCAGCAGTTTATCGCGAGTGGATGGCTACACCTTC
clone size: many; D gene: TRBD2; J gene: TRBJ2-1; V gene: TRBV10-2; CDR3 protein: CAISLAGDNEQFF; CDR3 DNA: TGCGCCATCTCCCTAGCGGGAGATAATGAGCAGTTCTTC
clone size: large; D gene: TRBD2; J gene: TRBJ2-1; V gene: TRBV6-1; CDR3 protein: CASSPPGLANEQFF; CDR3 DNA: TGTGCCAGCAGCCCACCGGGACTAGCGAATGAGCAGTTCTTC
clone size: many; D gene: NA; J gene: TRBJ2-1; V gene: TRBV6-1; CDR3 protein: CASSSHNEQFF; CDR3 DNA: TGTGCCAGCAGTTCACACAATGAGCAGTTCTTC
clone size: once; D gene: NA; J gene: TRBJ2-3; V gene: TRBV6-1; CDR3 protein: CASSRWGKTDTQYF; CDR3 DNA: TGTGCCAGCAGTCGGTGGGGGAAGACAGATACGCAGTATTTT
clone size: NA; D gene: TRBD1; J gene: TRBJ2-1; V gene: TRBV6-6; CDR3 protein: CASSYTDRGNEQFF; CDR3 DNA: TGTGCCAGCAGTTATACCGACAGGGGAAATGAGCAGTTCTTC
clone size: many; D gene: TRBD1; J gene: TRBJ2-1; V gene: TRBV7-3; CDR3 protein: CASSLTGTDYNEQFF; CDR3 DNA: TGTGCCAGCAGCTTAACAGGGACAGACTACAATGAGCAGTTCTTC
clone size: many; D gene: NA; J gene: TRBJ2-2; V gene: TRBV6-8; CDR3 protein: CASSGIEGGELFF; CDR3 DNA: TGTGCCAGCAGTGGTATTGAGGGGGGGGAGCTGTTTTTT
clone size: medium-sized; D gene: TRBD1; J gene: TRBJ2-5; V gene: TRBV7-8; CDR3 protein: CASSSIFPGTVQETQYF; CDR3 DNA: TGTGCCAGCAGCTCGATATTCCCCGGGACAGTCCAAGAGACCCAGTACTTC
clone size: medium-sized; D gene: NA; J gene: TRBJ2-7; V gene: TRBV6-1; CDR3 protein: CASSRVNEQYF; CDR3 DNA: TGTGCCAGCTCGAGGGTAAATGAGCAGTACTTC
clone size: many; D gene: NA; J gene: TRBJ2-2; V gene: TRBV6-1; CDR3 protein: CASKEDRRTSGELFF; CDR3 DNA: TGTGCCAGCAAAGAAGACCGGAGGACGAGCGGGGAGCTGTTTTTT
clone size: once; D gene: NA; J gene: TRBJ2-1; V gene: TRBV6-1; CDR3 protein: CASSPPLLADIQFF; CDR3 DNA: TGTGCCAGCAGCCCCCCTTTGTTGGCGGACATTCAGTTCTTC
clone size: NA; D gene: TRBD2; J gene: TRBJ2-5; V gene: TRBV12-3/TRBV12-4; CDR3 protein: CASSLVAGGLNEQYF; CDR3 DNA: TGTGCCAGCAGTTTAGTCGCGGGAGGGCTGAATGAGCAGTACTTC
clone size: few; D gene: NA; J gene: TRBJ2-5; V gene: TRBV7-2; CDR3 protein: CASSLVGAAQETQYF; CDR3 DNA: TGTGCCAGCAGCTTAGTCGGGGCCGCCCAAGAGACCCAGTACTTC
clone size: NA; D gene: NA; J gene: TRBJ1-5; V gene: TRBV6-5; CDR3 protein: CASSGGPQPQHF; CDR3 DNA: TGTGCCAGCAGCGGTGGTCCTCAGCCCCAGCATTTT
clone size: NA; D gene: TRBD1; J gene: TRBJ1-2; V gene: TRBV6-1; CDR3 protein: CASRKAGGPTNYGYTF; CDR3 DNA: TGTGCCAGCCGGAAGGCAGGGGGCCCTACTAACTATGGCTACACCTTC
clone size: many; D gene: TRBD2; J gene: TRBJ2-7; V gene: TRBV7-8; CDR3 protein: CASSLGGGSGVNTYEQYF; CDR3 DNA: TGTGCCAGCAGCTTAGGGGGTGGAAGCGGGGTGAACACCTACGAGCAGTACTTC
clone size: NA; D gene: NA; J gene: TRBJ2-2; V gene: TRBV4-2; CDR3 protein: CASSQPRDLEELFF; CDR3 DNA: TGTGCCAGCAGCCAACCTCGGGACTTAGAGGAGCTGTTTTTT